Given below is one T cell receptor beta chain in context. This record belongs to a study of blood T cell repertoires in COVID-19. Study context: The United States, Italy and Spain provided the acute and convalescent COVID-19 samples.

The table came from immunoSEQ multiplex PCR; TCRdb's copy has only in-frame clones and leaves some out. This table has over 250,000 clones, roughly 80% appearing once. Participants were aged roughly 18 to 90 years, lived in around 25 US areas, and enrolled virtually. A case of COVID-19 had been met by exposed participants within 2 weeks before study entry. V lost 5 bases and J lost 4, with 14 bases in between. Per germline, CDR1 SGHAT and CDR2 FQNNGV. This CDR3 comprises 14 residues. The genes are TRBV11-2 and TRBJ1-1, with D unclear. This receptor was identified in a man aged 40-50 years who had been exposed to COVID-19. Sequencing input: PBMCs or T cells enriched from blood (not recorded which). CDR3 sequence (DNA): TGTGCCAGCAGCCCCACCCGAGGTGTCACTGAAGCTTTCTTT. Translated: CASSPTRGVTEAFF.